This T cell receptor (beta chain) was sequenced for a study of blood T cell repertoires in COVID-19. Study information: Specimens from acute and convalescent COVID-19 originated in the United States, Italy and Spain.

Seattle patients were enrolled during active infection and followed longitudinally. The repertoire was sequenced with immunoSEQ multiplex PCR; TCRdb's copy has only in-frame clones and lacks some. The sample shows about 240,000 clones, about nine tenths of them seen only once. Germline assignment: CDR1 SGHTA and CDR2 FQGTGA. V dropped 4 bases and J dropped 11 bases, with 15 bases sitting between them. The CDR3 runs to 13 residues. The receptor was derived from a man aged 25-45 years with COVID-19, enrolled during active disease. The material sequenced was peripheral blood. The chain uses TRBV7-3 and TRBJ2-1; tentative D call: TRBD1 (5 bases). The CDR3, as DNA: TGTGCCAGCAGCTCGGCACAGGAAACCAAGCAGTTCTTC. Translation gives CASSSAQETKQFF.